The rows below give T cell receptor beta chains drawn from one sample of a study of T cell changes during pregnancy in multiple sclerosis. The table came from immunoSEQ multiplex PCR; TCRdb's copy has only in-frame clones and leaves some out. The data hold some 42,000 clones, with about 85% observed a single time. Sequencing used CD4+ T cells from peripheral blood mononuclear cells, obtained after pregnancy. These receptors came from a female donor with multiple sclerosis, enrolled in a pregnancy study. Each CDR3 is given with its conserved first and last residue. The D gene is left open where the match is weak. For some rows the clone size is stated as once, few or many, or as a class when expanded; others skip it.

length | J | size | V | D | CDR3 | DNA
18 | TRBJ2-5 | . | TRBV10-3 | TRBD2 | CAISEGTSGGARQETQYF | TGTGCCATCAGTGAAGGGACTAGCGGGGGGGCCCGACAAGAGACCCAGTACTTC
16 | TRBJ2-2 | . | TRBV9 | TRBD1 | CASSVLGTGDTGELFF | TGTGCCAGCAGCGTCCTCGGGACAGGGGATACCGGGGAGCTGTTTTTT
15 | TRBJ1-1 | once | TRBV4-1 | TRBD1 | CASSNRQGANTEAFF | TGCGCCAGCAGCAACCGACAGGGGGCGAACACTGAAGCTTTCTTT
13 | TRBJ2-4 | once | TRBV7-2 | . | CASSFSGGNIQYF | TGTGCCAGCAGCTTTTCCGGGGGAAACATTCAGTACTTC
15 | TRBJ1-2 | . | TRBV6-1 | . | CASSPSGAINYGYTF | TGTGCCAGCAGCCCCTCAGGGGCCATTAACTATGGCTACACCTTC
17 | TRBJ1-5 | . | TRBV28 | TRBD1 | CASSLLDRGYVGQPQHF | TGTGCCAGCAGTTTATTAGACAGGGGGTACGTCGGTCAGCCCCAGCATTTT
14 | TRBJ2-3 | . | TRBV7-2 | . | CASSLAAVVDTQYF | TGTGCCAGCAGCTTAGCGGCCGTGGTGGATACGCAGTATTTT
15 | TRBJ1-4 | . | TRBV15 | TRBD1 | CATTRPTGGAEKLFF | TGTGCCACCACTCGTCCGACAGGGGGGGCTGAAAAACTGTTTTTT
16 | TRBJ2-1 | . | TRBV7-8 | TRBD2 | CASSLFDGGAGNEQFF | TGTGCCAGCAGCTTATTTGACGGGGGGGCGGGAAATGAGCAGTTCTTC
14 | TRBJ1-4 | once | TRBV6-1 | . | CASSEDTINEKLFF | TGTGCCAGCAGCGAGGACACCATTAATGAAAAACTGTTTTTT
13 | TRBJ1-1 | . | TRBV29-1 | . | CSVEGDMNTEAFF | TGCAGCGTTGAGGGGGACATGAACACTGAAGCTTTCTTT
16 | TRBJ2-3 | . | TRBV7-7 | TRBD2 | CASSSGLAGGTDTQYF | TGTGCTAGCAGCTCTGGACTAGCGGGAGGGACAGATACGCAGTATTTT
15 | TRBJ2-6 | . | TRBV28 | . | CASSLAGGRANVLTF | TGTGCCAGCAGTTTGGCCGGCGGCAGGGCCAACGTCCTGACTTTC
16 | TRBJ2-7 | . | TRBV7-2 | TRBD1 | CASSPSPGTVGIEQYF | TGTGCCAGCAGCCCCTCTCCGGGGACAGTGGGTATCGAGCAGTACTTC
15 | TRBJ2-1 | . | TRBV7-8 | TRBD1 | CASSYGTGSYNEQFF | TGTGCCAGCAGCTATGGGACAGGCTCCTACAATGAGCAGTTCTTC